One and the same sample provided the 25 T cell receptor beta chains below, sequenced in a study of tumor-infiltrating lymphocytes in oesophageal squamous cell carcinoma. MiXCR, applied by TCRdb to the PCR reads, yields one record per CDR3 protein. The sample includes some 11,000 distinct CDR3 sequences, about 47% seen only once; the top ten take 15% to 20%. The source material was esophageal tumor tissue. The receptors were sampled from a female donor with esophageal squamous cell carcinoma.

The table lists this clonotype with a few counts. The J gene is TRBJ2-5, the V gene TRBV6-1; 7 bases are shared with TRBD2. Unmatched junction bases numbered 14, after V lost 5 bases and J lost 11 bases. Germline V gene lookup returns CDR1 MNHNS and CDR2 SASEGT. The CDR3 consists of 14 residues. The CDR3 here is CASSTGEGGDEQYF. CDR3 bases: TGTGCCAGCAGTACGGGGGAGGGCGGCGATGAGCAGTACTTC.

This clonotype was recorded a few times. V and J are TRBV9 and TRBJ1-2; 9 bases match TRBD1. J was trimmed by 6 bases and V by 6 bases; bases with no gene match: 6. In germline, CDR1 is SGDLS, CDR2 YYNGEE. The CDR3 totals 13 residues. CDR3 bases: TGTGCCAGCAAAGAACAGGGGGCAAATGGCTACACCTTC. Residues: CASKEQGANGYTF.

At least ten counts were recorded for this clonotype. The V call is TRBV27, the J call TRBJ2-5; 7 bases are a match to TRBD1. The J call may not be correct, given that the DNA end is closer to TRBJ2-7. CDR1 and CDR2 from the germline V gene are MNHEY and SMNVEV (reference sequence). The CDR3 spans 13 residues. CDR3 nucleotides: TGTGCCAGCAGCCCAGACAGGGTTCGCGAGCAGTACTTC. As protein: CASSPDRVREQYF.

The CDR3 sequence is CASSGKRGSYEQYF. CDR3 nucleotide sequence: TGTGCCAGCAGTGGTAAGCGGGGGTCCTACGAGCAGTACTTC. The rearrangement joins TRBV12-3 or TRBV12-4 to TRBJ2-5, with 8 nucleotides matching TRBD2. The DNA end favors TRBJ2-7, so the J call may be wrong. This CDR3 is 14 amino acids long.

The chain recombines TRBV12-3 or TRBV12-4 with TRBJ2-1; D is unclear. V was cut by 2 bases and J by 2 bases, with 13 bases left in between. The CDR3 extends over 16 amino acids. The DNA of the CDR3 is TGTGCCAGCAGTTTAACACTGGTCCCCCCCTACAATGAGCAGTTCTTC. Amino acids: CASSLTLVPPYNEQFF.

This chain connects TRBV7-2 to TRBJ2-5, with 10 bases fitting TRBD2. The J call is doubtful: the DNA matches TRBJ2-7 better. The CDR3 length is 13 residues. In germline, CDR1 is SGHTA, CDR2 FQGNSA. The CDR3 nucleotides are TGTGCCAGCAGCTCTCGACTAGCGGGCGAGCAGTACTTC. Translating it yields CASSSRLAGEQYF.

J is TRBJ2-1 and V is TRBV7-9; 8 bases map to TRBD1. This CDR3 spans 14 amino acids. V was pared by 8 bases and J by 4 bases, with 7 bases of the junction left unmatched. CDR1 is SEHNR and CDR2 is FQNEAQ in the germline V gene (reference sequence). CDR3 region: CASLWTGPYNEQFF. The DNA of the CDR3 is TGTGCCAGCCTTTGGACAGGGCCTTACAATGAGCAGTTCTTC.

The chain has TRBV6-2 or TRBV6-3 and TRBJ2-3; D perhaps matches TRBD1 (7 bases). Trimming stripped 6 bases from V and 2 bases from J, with 12 bases between. Germline V gene sequence: CDR1 MNHEY, CDR2 SVGEGT. The CDR3 is 14 residues long. The CDR3 is CASRTGRYTDTQYF. The CDR3 nucleotides are TGTGCCAGCAGGACAGGGAGGTACACAGATACGCAGTATTTT.

The table lists this clonotype with a few counts. This chain uses TRBV24-1 with TRBJ2-5, with D perhaps being TRBD1 or TRBD2 (5 bases each). The J call may be in error: the DNA end matches TRBJ2-1 better. The CDR3 spans 13 residues. Germline V CDR1 and CDR2: KGHDR, SFDVKD. The CDR3 region has the DNA TGTGCCACCAGGAAGGGAGCCAGGGATGAGCAGTTCTTC. Amino acids: CATRKGARDEQFF.

The J gene is TRBJ1-5, the V gene TRBV7-9, with D possibly being TRBD1 (6 bases). This CDR3 spans 15 amino acids. V was clipped by 1 base and J by 2 bases, with 9 bases between them. Germline loops: CDR1 SEHNR, CDR2 FQNEAQ (reference sequence). The CDR3 nucleotides are TGTGCCAGCAGCTTAGAGGGGGAGGGCAATCAGCCCCAGCATTTT. Protein sequence: CASSLEGEGNQPQHF. Full variable domain (outside the CDR3, taken from reference TRBV7-9 and TRBJ1-5): DTGVSQNPRHKITKRGQNVTFRCDPISEHNRLYWYRQTLGQGPEFLTYFQNEAQLEKSRLLSDRFSAERPKGSFSTLEIQRTEQGDSAMYLCASSLEGEGNQPQHFGDGTRLSIL.

This clonotype is medium-sized by share. The chain joins TRBV6-6 to TRBJ1-2; the match to TRBD1 covers 9 bases. CDR1 is MNHNY and CDR2 is SVGAGI in the germline V gene (reference sequence). With 0 bases clipped from V and 6 bases from J, the junction kept 5 bases outside the gene matches. CDR3 length: 15 amino acids. CDR3 nucleotide sequence: TGTGCCAGCAGTTACTCCGCAGGACAGGGGAATGGCTACACCTTC. Translation gives CASSYSAGQGNGYTF.

The gene calls are TRBV7-2 and TRBJ2-1, with D unclear. The assigned J gene may be wrong: the sequence end matches TRBJ2-7 better. Germline V gene data show CDR1 as SGHTA and CDR2 as FQGNSA. The CDR3 length is 11 residues. The CDR3 here is CASSFKYEQYF. As DNA, the CDR3 is TGTGCCAGCAGCTTTAAGTACGAGCAGTACTTC.

This rearrangement joins TRBV7-2 to TRBJ2-5; 14 positions agree with TRBD2. TRBJ2-1 matches the DNA end more closely, so the J call is doubtful. The V gene's germline CDR1 is SGHTA and CDR2 FQGNSA. The CDR3 has 17 residues. This CDR3 reads CASSSSGTSGSISEQFF. DNA for the CDR3: TGTGCCAGCAGCTCCTCCGGGACTAGCGGGAGTATAAGTGAGCAGTTCTTC.

This clonotype was found many times. The chain uses TRBV6-1 and TRBJ1-5; possibly TRBD1 for D (5 bases). From germline, CDR1 is MNHNS and CDR2 SASEGT. Trimming took off 3 bases at V and 7 bases at J, with 13 bases between the two ends. This CDR3 spans 14 amino acids. The chain's CDR3 is CASSESQGRQPQHF. The CDR3 coding sequence is TGTGCCAGCAGTGAGAGCCAGGGAAGACAGCCCCAGCATTTT.

Here the CDR3 reads CASSLGHPETQYF. DNA of the CDR3: TGTGCCAGCAGCTTAGGCCACCCAGAGACCCAGTACTTC. This chain connects TRBV7-2 to TRBJ2-5, with no clear D. V dropped 1 base and J dropped 4 bases, with 7 bases sitting between them. CDR1 and CDR2 (germline): SGHTA, FQGNSA. The CDR3 runs 13 residues.

This clonotype was seen many times. The chain uses TRBV28 and TRBJ1-2; 7 positions match TRBD1. This CDR3 spans 14 amino acids. Germline trimming cut 5 bases from V and 3 bases from J; bases unmatched to any gene: 6. Germline V gene data show CDR1 as MDHEN and CDR2 as SYDVKM. The CDR3 spells CASSTAGGYYGYTF. Here the CDR3 DNA reads TGTGCCAGCAGTACAGCAGGGGGATACTATGGCTACACCTTC.

This chain connects TRBV28 to TRBJ2-7; 9 bases map to TRBD2. The better agreement between TRBJ2-5 and the DNA end casts doubt on the J call. Germline-derived CDR1 and CDR2 are MDHEN and SYDVKM. The CDR3 is 16 residues long. This chain's CDR3 is CASSSGASGDQETQYF. The CDR3 DNA sequence: TGTGCCAGCAGTTCTGGGGCTAGCGGGGACCAAGAGACCCAGTACTTC.

This clonotype showed up just a few times. The V call is TRBV6-1, the J call TRBJ2-2; 7 bases match TRBD1. This CDR3 contains 14 residues. Germline loops: CDR1 MNHNS, CDR2 SASEGT. With V trimmed by 5 bases and J by 1 base, 1 base remained unmatched. This CDR3 is CASSRTGNTGELFF. The CDR3 bases are TGTGCCAGCAGTCGGACAGGGAACACCGGGGAGCTGTTTTTT.

By share of the sample, this clonotype is large. J is TRBJ2-7 and V is TRBV7-3, with TRBD1 matching 7 bases. J was trimmed by 2 bases and V by 5 bases; bases with no gene match: 9. From germline, CDR1 is SGHTA and CDR2 FQGTGA. This CDR3 is 15 amino acids long. CDR3 residues: CASSLNPGTAYEQYF. The CDR3 DNA follows: TGTGCCAGCAGCCTGAATCCCGGGACAGCCTACGAGCAGTACTTC.

This clonotype occurred many times. This chain links TRBV10-2 with TRBJ1-6; D call uncertain. The CDR3 contains 18 residues. The V end lost 2 bases, the J end lost 4 bases, and 18 bases lay between the germline ends. Germline lookup yields CDR1 WSHSY and CDR2 SAAADI. The CDR3 nucleotides are TGCGCCAGCAGTGAGAAAAACTTCGCGACAAAATATAATTCACCCCTCCACTTT. Protein: CASSEKNFATKYNSPLHF.

The chain combines TRBV12-3 or TRBV12-4 with TRBJ2-3; 13 nucleotides align to TRBD2. The CDR3 is 17 amino acids. V lost 4 bases to trimming and J lost 4 bases; unmatched junction nucleotides: 8. The CDR3 is CASSSTGLAGVSDTQYF. The CDR3 nucleotides read TGTGCCAGCAGTTCTACAGGACTAGCGGGGGTATCAGATACGCAGTATTTT.

V gene TRBV7-6 combines with J gene TRBJ1-2, with 9 bases aligning to TRBD1. This CDR3 has 16 residues. The ends lost 4 bases at V and 4 bases at J; junction bases unmatched: 10. The germline V gene has CDR1 SGHVS and CDR2 FNYEAQ. CDR3 sequence: CASSSSDRGLSYGYTF. CDR3 sequence (DNA): TGTGCCAGCAGCTCTTCGGACAGGGGATTGTCCTATGGCTACACCTTC.

Details on this clonotype: This could be a read error, since a much larger clone is one nucleotide away. This chain uses TRBV5-1 with TRBJ2-1; D uncertain. The end of the DNA fits TRBJ2-7 better, so the J call may be wrong. Germline-derived CDR1 and CDR2 are SGHRS and YFSETQ. The CDR3 totals 17 residues. The CDR3: CASSSSHGWSSYNEQYF. As DNA, the CDR3 is TGCGCCAGCAGCTCATCCCATGGCTGGAGCTCCTACAATGAGCAGTACTTC.

The chain is built from TRBV7-3 and TRBJ2-1, with TRBD2 matching 9 bases. V was pared by 5 bases and J by 7 bases, with 9 bases of the junction left unmatched. The germline V gene encodes CDR1 SGHTA and CDR2 FQGTGA. The CDR3 consists of 15 residues. The CDR3 DNA sequence: TGTGCCAGCAGCCCAGCGGGAGGAGGGATTAATGAGCAGTTCTTC. It translates to CASSPAGGGINEQFF.

This rearrangement joins TRBV7-6 to TRBJ1-4, with D tentatively TRBD1 (6 bases). The CDR3 runs 14 residues. Trimming removed 4 bases from V and 7 bases from J, with 13 bases in between. Germline-derived CDR1 and CDR2 are SGHVS and FNYEAQ. CDR3 residues: CASSSAGAGEKLFF. DNA for the CDR3: TGTGCCAGCAGCTCGGCAGGGGCCGGTGAAAAACTGTTTTTT.